The rows below give T cell receptor beta chains drawn from one sample of a study of neurological immune-mediated disorders. Each CDR3 protein is one row after TCRdb ran MiXCR on the 5' RACE reads. This table holds 50,000 to 65,000 distinct CDR3 sequences, around 4% found once. Sequences were obtained from PBMCs. The receptors come from a young man with multiple sclerosis. Each CDR3 is given with its conserved first and last residue. D genes are given only for firm matches. Only part of the rows carry a size: once, few, many, or a class if the clone is expanded.

CASSLQGAGTEAFF	TGTGCCAGCAGCCTTCAGGGGGCAGGCACTGAAGCTTTCTTT	.	TRBV12-3/TRBV12-4	TRBD1	TRBJ1-1
CASSGRMGNQPQHF	TGTGCCAGCAGTGGCAGGATGGGCAATCAGCCCCAGCATTTT	many	TRBV7-8	.	TRBJ1-5
CASSPSLGDASYEQYF	TGTGCCAGCAGTCCTTCGCTGGGGGATGCCTCCTACGAGCAGTACTTC	once	TRBV27	.	TRBJ2-7
CASSLDGVRNTEAFF	TGTGCCAGCAGTTTAGACGGGGTTAGGAACACTGAAGCTTTCTTT	many	TRBV27	.	TRBJ1-1
CASSRRNPSGSSYNEQFF	TGCGCCAGCAGCCGAAGAAACCCTAGCGGGAGCTCCTACAATGAGCAGTTCTTC	many	TRBV5-1	TRBD2	TRBJ2-1
CASRSGAQETQYF	TGCGCCAGCAGAAGCGGTGCCCAAGAGACCCAGTACTTC	many	TRBV5-1	.	TRBJ2-5
CASSLQRGTDTQYF	TGTGCCAGCAGCCTACAAAGGGGCACAGATACGCAGTATTTT	many	TRBV7-2	.	TRBJ2-3
CASSSGAHKETQYF	TGTGCCAGCAGCTCAGGCGCGCATAAAGAGACCCAGTACTTC	many	TRBV13	.	TRBJ2-5
CATRTGAYNSPLHF	TGTGCCACCCGGACAGGGGCTTATAATTCACCCCTCCACTTT	few	TRBV18	TRBD1	TRBJ1-6
CASSSFGGIYGYTF	TGTGCCAGCAGTTCGTTTGGAGGGATCTATGGCTACACCTTC	.	TRBV28	.	TRBJ1-2
CASSPRGGKRPEKLFF	TGTGCCAGCAGCCCCCGTGGGGGCAAACGTCCTGAAAAACTGTTTTTT	.	TRBV14	.	TRBJ1-4
CASSPDRHSGNTIYF	TGTGCCAGCAGTCCCGACCGTCACTCTGGAAACACCATATATTTT	many	TRBV6-5	.	TRBJ1-3
CASSLTGQSTSFF	TGTGCCAGCAGCTTAACCGGCCAATCGACTTCTTTCTTT	many	TRBV7-2	.	TRBJ1-1
CASRTGTGTGELFF	TGCGCCAGCCGAACCGGGACAGGGACCGGGGAGCTGTTTTTT	medium-sized	TRBV5-1	TRBD1	TRBJ2-2
CASSLEAGANTEAFF	TGCGCCAGCAGCTTGGAAGCAGGGGCAAATACTGAAGCTTTCTTT	many	TRBV5-1	.	TRBJ1-1
CASRPGTEAFF	TGTGCCAGCAGACCCGGGACTGAAGCTTTCTTT	.	TRBV3-1	.	TRBJ1-1
CASSVGKNGYTF	TGTGCCAGCAGCGTAGGGAAGAATGGCTACACCTTC	few	TRBV5-6	.	TRBJ1-2
CASSQDGTGLDEQYF	TGTGCCAGCAGCCAAGATGGGACAGGGCTCGACGAGCAGTACTTC	many	TRBV3-1	TRBD1	TRBJ2-7
CASSIQGPTDTQYF	TGTGCCAGCAGTATACAGGGACCCACAGATACGCAGTATTTT	many	TRBV12-3/TRBV12-4	.	TRBJ2-3
CASSPLHYNEQFF	TGTGCCAGCAGCCCACTCCATTACAATGAGCAGTTCTTC	many	TRBV5-6	.	TRBJ2-1
CSASPTHRGRPDTQYF	TGCAGTGCTAGCCCCACCCACAGGGGGCGACCAGATACGCAGTATTTT	many	TRBV20-1	TRBD1	TRBJ2-3
CASSVARVQAPGGYTF	TGCGCCAGCAGTGTGGCCAGGGTCCAAGCCCCCGGTGGCTACACCTTC	many	TRBV10-2	.	TRBJ1-2
CASSTIAGGGGNEQFF	TGTGCCAGCAGCACGATAGCGGGAGGGGGTGGCAATGAGCAGTTCTTC	many	TRBV12-3/TRBV12-4	TRBD2	TRBJ2-1
CATSSRVTEAFF	TGTGCCACCAGCAGCAGGGTTACTGAAGCTTTCTTT	many	TRBV15	.	TRBJ1-1
CASSVVPLNTGELFF	TGTGCCAGCAGCGTAGTGCCCCTAAACACCGGGGAGCTGTTTTTT	many	TRBV5-5	.	TRBJ2-2
CSATSGRAGADTQYF	TGCAGTGCGACTAGCGGGAGAGCGGGCGCAGATACGCAGTATTTT	many	TRBV20-1	TRBD2	TRBJ2-3
CSVEHSDTDGYTF	TGCAGCGTCGAACACTCTGACACAGATGGCTACACCTTC	many	TRBV29-1	.	TRBJ1-2
CASSPGTGLNYGYTF	TGCGCCAGCAGCCCCGGGACAGGGCTCAACTATGGCTACACCTTC	many	TRBV5-1	TRBD1	TRBJ1-2
CSATGLLYGYTF	TGCAGTGCTACGGGACTGCTCTATGGCTACACCTTC	many	TRBV20-1	.	TRBJ1-2
CASSTGGTRNEQFF	TGTGCCAGCAGCACCGGAGGGACTCGCAATGAGCAGTTCTTC	many	TRBV12-3/TRBV12-4	.	TRBJ2-1